Presented here are 5 T cell receptor beta chains from one specimen sequenced in a study of blood T cell repertoires in COVID-19. Method: immunoSEQ multiplex PCR; TCRdb's copy keeps in-frame clones and lacks some. This table has 250,000 to 350,000 clones, more than 65% appearing once. The sample taken for sequencing was peripheral blood. Receptor source: a person aged 70 to 85 with COVID-19, enrolled during active disease.

The chain couples TRBV9 to TRBJ2-5; tentatively, D is TRBD1 (6 bases). From germline, CDR1 is SGDLS and CDR2 YYNGEE. This CDR3 is 14 amino acids long. V was pared by 3 bases and J by 1 base, with 10 bases between. As DNA, the CDR3 is TGTGCCAGCAGCGCGGGGACATCCCAAGAGACCCAGTACTTC. Translated: CASSAGTSQETQYF.

This rearrangement joins TRBV6-1 to TRBJ2-1, with 8 bases lining up with TRBD2. Trimming cost V 3 bases and J 7 bases; bases outside gene matches: 11. This CDR3 is built from 16 residues. CDR1 is MNHNS and CDR2 is SASEGT in the germline V gene. In nucleotides, the CDR3 is TGTGCCAGCAGTGAGTCTCTTGGACTAGCTGGGAATGAGCAGTTCTTC. Amino acids: CASSESLGLAGNEQFF.

This chain links TRBV6-2 or TRBV6-3 with TRBJ2-1, with 10 bases that match TRBD2. The junction had 4 bases not matched to a gene; V was cut back by 2 bases and J by 9 bases. Germline V lookup: CDR1 MNHEY, CDR2 SVGEGT. The CDR3 runs to 14 residues. The chain's CDR3 is CASSYRAGGVEQFF. The CDR3 DNA reads as TGTGCCAGCAGTTACCGAGCGGGAGGGGTTGAGCAGTTCTTC.

This clone was detected only a few times. The V gene is TRBV7-2, the J gene TRBJ2-5, with 7 bases lining up with TRBD2. Germline CDR1 is SGHTA and CDR2 is FQGNSA. The CDR3 has 15 residues. V trimming: 0 bases; J trimming: 0 bases; junction bases outside the gene matches: 1. In DNA form, the CDR3 reads TGTGCCAGCAGCTTAGCGGGGGGGTACCAAGAGACCCAGTACTTC. Encoded protein: CASSLAGGYQETQYF.

V usage is TRBV28 and J usage is TRBJ1-2; possibly TRBD1 for D (5 bases). CDR1 is MDHEN, CDR2 SYDVKM, per germline. Between the trimmed V and J ends, which lost 5 bases and 4 bases, there was a span of 17 bases. The CDR3 is 15 amino acids. The DNA of the CDR3 is TGTGCCAGCAGTCCCCCGGTGGGGCAGAGCTATGGCTACACCTTC. Translation: CASSPPVGQSYGYTF.